This passage covers 24 T cell receptor beta chains from one sample sequenced in a study of T cell responses to AZD1222 COVID-19 vaccine. Libraries were prepared by immunoSEQ multiplex PCR; TCRdb keeps only in-frame clonotypes and omits some of them. The sample holds fewer than 120,000 clones, roughly nine tenths seen once. Sequenced material: peripheral blood, taken on day 0 of AZD1222 vaccination. These TCRs come from an adult in good health.

This clone was seen just once. V gene TRBV6-5 combines with J gene TRBJ1-4; D not resolved. V was cut by 7 bases and J by 4 bases, with 7 bases left in between. The CDR3 has 12 residues. Per germline, CDR1 MNHEY and CDR2 SVGAGI. As DNA, the CDR3 is TGTGCCAGCAATCATCGTAATGAAAAACTGTTTTTT. It translates to CASNHRNEKLFF.

The CDR3 DNA reads TGTGCCATCAGTGAGTCGGCGGGATTAGCCAAAAACATTCAGTACTTC. It codes for CAISESAGLAKNIQYF. The chain combines TRBV10-3 with TRBJ2-4, with D possibly matching TRBD2 (6 bases). The germline V gene has CDR1 ENHRY and CDR2 SYGVKD. This CDR3 has 16 amino acids. Trimming took 0 bases from V and 0 from J, leaving 9 bases between them.

The chain uses TRBV14 and TRBJ2-1; D not resolved. This CDR3 is built from 15 residues. Germline lookup yields CDR1 SGHDN and CDR2 FVKESK. The germline V and J ends were trimmed by 8 bases and 4 bases, with 18 bases remaining between them. In DNA form, the CDR3 reads TGTGCCAGCGCGCCGCTAGTCTCCCCTTACAATGAGCAGTTCTTC. This translates into CASAPLVSPYNEQFF.

The chain carries TRBV2 and TRBJ1-5; 9 nucleotides agree with TRBD1. CDR3 length: 14 amino acids. V dropped 10 bases and J dropped 0; count of bases not matched to a gene: 4. Germline CDR1 and CDR2: SNHLY and FYNNEI. Written as DNA, the CDR3 is TGTGCCACCCGGGACAGGGATAGCAATCAGCCCCAGCATTTT. This codes for CATRDRDSNQPQHF.

The CDR3 protein is CASSGGRGYGYTF. CDR3 nucleotides: TGTGCCAGCAGTGGCGGCAGGGGCTATGGCTACACCTTC. The chain recombines TRBV2 with TRBJ1-2; TRBD1 is a possible D gene (6 bases). The CDR3 is made up of 13 amino acids. Germline CDR1 reads SNHLY; CDR2 reads FYNNEI. V was trimmed by 4 bases and J by 4 bases, leaving 10 bases between them.

This clone was picked up one time. This chain connects TRBV3-1 (or the pseudogene TRBV3-2) to TRBJ2-7; a possible D gene is TRBD1 (7 bases). The CDR3 is 15 amino acids. V shed 4 bases and J shed 2 bases, with 15 bases lying between them. Germline V CDR1 and CDR2: LGHDT, YNNKEL (reference sequence). The CDR3 region is CASSPGGTAPYEQYF. In DNA, the CDR3 is TGTGCCAGCAGCCCAGGGGGGACGGCACCCTACGAGCAGTACTTC.

This clone appeared once. The chain uses TRBV3-1 (or the pseudogene TRBV3-2) and TRBJ2-2; D not resolved. V was cut by 7 bases and J by 4 bases, with 7 bases left in between. The germline V gene encodes CDR1 LGHDT and CDR2 YNNKEL (reference sequence). This CDR3 has 12 residues. The CDR3 spells CASIDFTGELFF. For the CDR3, the DNA is TGTGCCAGCATTGACTTCACCGGGGAGCTGTTTTTT.

The DNA for the CDR3 is TGTGCCAGCTCAACAGACAGGGTTCAGCCCCAGCATTTT. This encodes CASSTDRVQPQHF. The chain employs TRBV18 and TRBJ1-5; 7 bases are shared with TRBD1. The CDR3 sequence is 13 residues long. J was trimmed by 6 bases and V by 5 bases; bases with no gene match: 4. Germline CDR1 KGHSH, CDR2 LQKENI.

This clone appeared a few times. The chain combines TRBV6-5 with TRBJ2-2; D might be TRBD2 (5 bases). With 1 base removed from V and 5 bases from J, the gap between germline ends came to 11 bases. The CDR3 spans 15 residues. In germline, CDR1 is MNHEY, CDR2 SVGAGI. The CDR3 DNA sequence: TGTGCCAGCAGTTACTACCGGGGAACTACCGGGGAGCTGTTTTTT. This sequence encodes CASSYYRGTTGELFF.

V usage is TRBV7-2 and J usage is TRBJ1-2, with 8 bases matching TRBD1. The trim removed 6 bases at V and 0 bases at J, leaving 6 bases unmatched. There are 15 residues in the CDR3. The germline gives CDR1 SGHTA, CDR2 FQGNSA. Here the CDR3 reads CASSMDRASNYGYTF. The CDR3 coding sequence is TGTGCCAGCAGTATGGACAGGGCATCTAACTATGGCTACACCTTC.

J is TRBJ1-2 and V is TRBV3-1 (or the pseudogene TRBV3-2), with D hard to call. The CDR3 is 15 residues long. CDR1 is LGHDT and CDR2 is YNNKEL in the germline V gene (reference sequence). The V and J ends lost 1 base and 8 bases respectively, with 17 bases between them. The CDR3 nucleotides read TGTGCCAGCAGCCAAGGTTCCCCGGAGATAAAGGGCTACACCTTC. Encoded protein: CASSQGSPEIKGYTF.

This clone showed up just a few times. The chain couples TRBV4-1 to TRBJ2-1; TRBD2 matches at 12 bases. This CDR3 has 16 amino acids. Looked up from germline, CDR1 is MGHRA and CDR2 is YSYEKL. The trim removed 2 bases at V and 9 bases at J, leaving 8 bases unmatched. CDR3 nucleotides: TGCGCCAGCAGCCAAAACCAAGGGACTAGCGGGCGTGAGCAGTTCTTC. Protein sequence: CASSQNQGTSGREQFF.

The V call is TRBV5-5, the J call TRBJ1-1, with D hard to call. V lost 2 bases, J lost 4 bases, and 9 bases lay in between. CDR3 length: 13 amino acids. CDR1 is SGHKS, CDR2 YYEKEE, per germline (reference sequence). CDR3: CASSFGRSTEAFF. Here the CDR3 DNA reads TGTGCCAGCAGCTTTGGGCGTAGCACTGAAGCTTTCTTT.

V usage is TRBV5-4 and J usage is TRBJ2-1; TRBD2 agrees at 11 bases. Per germline, CDR1 SGHNT and CDR2 YYREEE (reference sequence). The CDR3 consists of 15 residues. V dropped 4 bases and J dropped 6; count of bases not matched to a gene: 6. CDR3 loop: CASSLTSGSGNEQFF. CDR3 nucleotide sequence: TGTGCCAGCAGCCTTACTAGCGGGAGTGGCAATGAGCAGTTCTTC.

The chain couples TRBV5-5 to TRBJ2-7; 8 bases agree with TRBD2. The J segment lost 3 bases and the V segment lost 2 bases, leaving 4 bases of the junction unmatched. The germline V gene encodes CDR1 SGHKS and CDR2 YYEKEE (reference sequence). This CDR3 has 14 residues. CDR3 nucleotides: TGTGCCAGCAGCTTTACCGGGACTAGCTACGAGCAGTACTTC. Translating gives CASSFTGTSYEQYF.

The rearrangement joins TRBV18 to TRBJ1-1; D ambiguous. Between the trimmed V and J ends, which lost 3 bases and 5 bases, there was a span of 16 bases. The germline gives CDR1 KGHSH, CDR2 LQKENI. The CDR3 is made up of 15 amino acids. The CDR3 loop is CASSPGSTSWTEAFF. The CDR3 DNA reads as TGTGCCAGCTCACCGGGGTCGACCTCGTGGACTGAAGCTTTCTTT.

The gene calls are TRBV27 and TRBJ1-2; 9 nucleotides agree with TRBD1. The V segment lost 6 bases and the J segment 6 bases; nucleotides outside the gene matches: 8. Germline-derived CDR1 and CDR2 are MNHEY and SMNVEV (reference sequence). The CDR3 runs to 14 residues. The CDR3 spells CASRSGTGFHGYTF. As DNA, the CDR3 is TGTGCCAGCAGATCCGGGACAGGGTTCCATGGCTACACCTTC.

The chain couples TRBV9 to TRBJ2-2, with 9 nucleotides matching TRBD1. This CDR3 has 16 amino acids. The V segment lost 4 bases and the J segment 7 bases; nucleotides outside the gene matches: 11. Germline V CDR1 and CDR2: SGDLS, YYNGEE. In DNA, the CDR3 is TGTGCCAGCAGCCCGACGGCTACAGGGGGCTTCGGGGAGCTGTTTTTT. Its translation: CASSPTATGGFGELFF.

This clone came up a few times. The rearrangement uses TRBV10-2 and TRBJ2-1, with 9 bases aligning to TRBD2. The CDR3 covers 15 residues. The J segment lost 4 bases and the V segment lost 1 base, leaving 2 bases of the junction unmatched. The germline V gene encodes CDR1 WSHSY and CDR2 SAAADI. DNA of the CDR3: TGCGCCAGCAGTGAGTTTGCGGGGGGGTACAATGAGCAGTTCTTC. Translation: CASSEFAGGYNEQFF.

The chain is built from TRBV19 and TRBJ2-1; the D gene is possibly TRBD1 (6 bases). Germline V gives CDR1 LNHDA, CDR2 SQIVND (reference sequence). V was pared by 4 bases and J by 8 bases, with 21 bases between. The CDR3 consists of 16 residues. The CDR3 DNA reads TGTGCCAGTAGTACGTACGGGACACCTAAGAGGGATGAGCAGTTCTTC. Translating it yields CASSTYGTPKRDEQFF.

This chain uses TRBV28 with TRBJ1-2; D not resolved. Trimming pared 3 bases from V and 6 bases from J, leaving 14 bases between. Germline CDR1 is MDHEN and CDR2 is SYDVKM. This CDR3 comprises 14 residues. The DNA of the CDR3 is TGTGCCAGCAGTTTGAGTTGGGGATTCGATGGCTACACCTTC. Its protein is CASSLSWGFDGYTF.

J is TRBJ1-4 and V is TRBV6-5, with 8 bases identical to TRBD1. CDR3 length equals 15 residues. CDR1 is MNHEY and CDR2 is SVGAGI in the germline V gene. V lost 5 bases, J lost 5 bases, and 7 bases stayed unmatched. The CDR3 loop is CASSPTTGDNEKLFF. DNA of the CDR3: TGTGCCAGCAGTCCGACGACAGGGGACAATGAAAAACTGTTTTTT.

This clone was recorded once. The chain is built from TRBV6-1 and TRBJ1-5; D remains ambiguous. Deletions cut 0 bases from V and 2 bases from J, with 17 bases between. Germline V gene data show CDR1 as MNHNS and CDR2 as SASEGT. This CDR3 has 18 amino acids. Here the CDR3 DNA reads TGTGCCAGCAGTGAAGCGGCAGGTTGGTTCACGGGCAATCAGCCCCAGCATTTT. Amino acid sequence: CASSEAAGWFTGNQPQHF.

The V call is TRBV7-8, the J call TRBJ2-7; D is perhaps TRBD1 (5 bases). Trimming stripped 2 bases from V and 4 bases from J, with 18 bases between. The germline V gene encodes CDR1 SGHVS and CDR2 FQNEAQ. The CDR3 totals 16 residues. In nucleotides, the CDR3 is TGTGCCAGCAGCTTAAGCCCAATGGGGCAGAGGTACGAGCAGTACTTC. Its translation: CASSLSPMGQRYEQYF.